The 30 T cell receptor beta chains reported below all come from one sample, sequenced in a study of blood T cell repertoires in COVID-19 (dated by TCRdb to 2020 to 2022). The library was produced with the immunoSEQ multiplex PCR assay. TCRdb provides this immuneACCESS table in a form limited to in-frame rearrangements. Some clones are lacking; in checked studies, under half of them reflect an unresolved V gene, and why the rest are absent is not known. The sample includes over 400,000 clones, with roughly nine tenths observed a single time. Clones ranked in the top ten supply approximately 8.3% of the sample. The material sequenced was PBMCs or T cells enriched from blood (not recorded which). Receptors originate from a woman aged 60 to 75 who had recovered from COVID-19.

This rearrangement joins TRBV19 to TRBJ2-2; 8 bases line up with TRBD1. The CDR3 has 15 amino acids. J was trimmed by 5 bases and V by 10 bases; bases with no gene match: 12. Germline lookup yields CDR1 LNHDA and CDR2 SQIVND (reference sequence). The CDR3 bases are TGTGCCACCCAACTCAGACAGGGGAGTACCGGGGAGCTGTTTTTT. The encoded protein is CATQLRQGSTGELFF.

CDR3 coding DNA: TGTGCCAGCAGGGGGGACAGCGTTTGGAATGAGCAGTTCTTC. This encodes CASRGDSVWNEQFF. The V gene is TRBV2, the J gene TRBJ2-1, with 7 bases identical to TRBD1. The trim removed 6 bases at V and 7 bases at J, leaving 9 bases unmatched. The CDR3 is made up of 14 amino acids. Germline lookup yields CDR1 SNHLY and CDR2 FYNNEI.

The V and J genes are TRBV12-3 or TRBV12-4 and TRBJ1-3; the D is unclear. The CDR3 contains 12 residues. V was shortened by 5 bases and J by 9 bases, with 11 bases between the two germline ends. The DNA for the CDR3 is TGTGCCAGCAGTCCCGGCCCGGGCACCATATATTTT. It encodes CASSPGPGTIYF.

The J gene is TRBJ1-2, the V gene TRBV6-5; 7 bases line up with TRBD1. CDR1 is MNHEY and CDR2 is SVGAGI in the germline V gene. The trim removed 6 bases at V and 4 bases at J, leaving 2 bases unmatched. The CDR3 contains 12 residues. The CDR3 DNA reads TGTGCCAGCAGGGGACAGTTCTATGGCTACACCTTC. This sequence encodes CASRGQFYGYTF.

J is TRBJ2-7 and V is TRBV18; TRBD1 matches 7 bases. Losses at the gene ends were 3 bases for V and 0 bases for J; bases not matched to a gene: 2. Germline V gene data show CDR1 as KGHSH and CDR2 as LQKENI. This CDR3 is 14 amino acids long. CDR3 sequence reads: CASSPTGTSYEQYF. The CDR3 region has the DNA TGTGCCAGCTCACCGACAGGGACCTCCTACGAGCAGTACTTC.

This clone was recorded once. J is TRBJ1-5 and V is TRBV5-6; 7 bases map to TRBD1. Germline values: CDR1 SGHDT, CDR2 YYEEEE. Trimming removed 2 bases from V and 4 bases from J; junction bases left unmatched: 6. CDR3 length: 15 residues. CDR3 region: CASSLEDRQNQPQHF. The CDR3 DNA reads as TGTGCCAGCAGCTTAGAGGACAGGCAAAATCAGCCCCAGCATTTT. The full variable domain, its missing parts supplied by reference TRBV5-6 and TRBJ1-5, is DAGVTQSPTHLIKTRGQQVTLRCSPKSGHDTVSWYQQALGQGPQFIFQYYEEEERQRGNFPDRFSGHQFPNYSSELNVNALLLGDSALYLCASSLEDRQNQPQHFGDGTRLSIL.

The chain combines TRBV24-1 with TRBJ1-2; 11 bases map to TRBD1. The CDR3 consists of 14 residues. The junction had 8 bases not matched to a gene; V was cut back by 9 bases and J by 6 bases. Germline CDR1 reads KGHDR; CDR2 reads SFDVKD. The CDR3 is CATATGTGGDGYTF. DNA for the CDR3: TGTGCCACCGCGACCGGGACAGGGGGGGATGGCTACACCTTC.

The chain has TRBV5-1 and TRBJ1-2; D is perhaps TRBD1 (6 bases). CDR3 length: 14 amino acids. Between the trimmed V and J ends, which lost 0 bases and 7 bases, there was a span of 13 bases. Germline CDR1 is SGHRS and CDR2 is YFSETQ. Here the CDR3 reads CASSLAAGAGGYTF. CDR3 DNA sequence: TGCGCCAGCAGCTTGGCTGCGGGGGCGGGTGGCTACACCTTC.

The chain employs TRBV30 and TRBJ2-7; TRBD1 matches 7 bases. The CDR3 consists of 15 residues. J was trimmed by 2 bases and V by 2 bases; bases with no gene match: 9. Germline V lookup: CDR1 GTSNPN, CDR2 SVGIG (reference sequence). In nucleotides, the CDR3 is TGTGCCTGGAGTCCCCGGGACAGATGGACCTACGAGCAGTACTTC. The encoded protein is CAWSPRDRWTYEQYF.

This sequence joins TRBV10-1 and TRBJ2-2; D is ambiguous. CDR3 length: 13 amino acids. CDR1 is WNHNN, CDR2 SYGVQD, per germline (reference sequence). The germline V and J ends were trimmed by 6 bases and 5 bases, with 10 bases remaining between them. The CDR3 sequence is CASSLTTTGELFF. The CDR3 bases are TGCGCCAGCAGCCTGACAACGACCGGGGAGCTGTTTTTT.

The V call is TRBV27, the J call TRBJ2-5; D ambiguous. The CDR3 runs 13 residues. Trimming removed 5 bases from V and 1 base from J, with 8 bases in between. Germline V lookup: CDR1 MNHEY, CDR2 SMNVEV (reference sequence). The CDR3 nucleotides read TGTGCCAGCAGTACAACCCTCCAAGAGACCCAGTACTTC. Translation gives CASSTTLQETQYF.

This chain joins TRBV5-6 and TRBJ1-2, with D possibly being TRBD1 (5 bases). V was cut by 0 bases and J by 3 bases, with 15 bases left in between. CDR1 is SGHDT and CDR2 is YYEEEE in the germline V gene. CDR3 length equals 16 residues. CDR3 DNA sequence: TGTGCCAGCAGCTTGGTTTCAGGGCGTATTGACTATGGCTACACCTTC. Its protein product is CASSLVSGRIDYGYTF.

This chain joins TRBV19 and TRBJ1-2; D remains ambiguous. CDR3 length: 16 amino acids. In germline, CDR1 is LNHDA, CDR2 SQIVND (reference sequence). V was pared by 3 bases and J by 2 bases, with 16 bases between. The CDR3 coding sequence is TGTGCCAGTAGTATTAATTGGGCGCCAGTGAACTATGGCTACACCTTC. Protein product: CASSINWAPVNYGYTF.

The gene calls are TRBV7-8 and TRBJ2-2; 10 bases map to TRBD1. Germline assignment: CDR1 SGHVS and CDR2 FQNEAQ. Unmatched junction bases numbered 11, after V lost 6 bases and J lost 7 bases. This CDR3 is built from 16 residues. The CDR3 nucleotides read TGTGCCAGCAGTCCTCAGACAGGGGGCTGGAGCGGGGAGCTGTTTTTT. Amino acids: CASSPQTGGWSGELFF.

As concerns this clone: This same CDR3 is encoded by further DNA sequences in the sample. The J gene is TRBJ1-4, the V gene TRBV15, with TRBD1 as a possible D gene (5 bases). The germline V gene encodes CDR1 LNHNV and CDR2 YYDKDF (reference sequence). V lost 2 bases, J lost 5 bases, and 12 bases lay in between. The CDR3 spans 15 residues. In DNA form, the CDR3 reads TGTGCCACCAGCAGAAGCGGGGGTGGGAATGAAAAACTGTTTTTT. Residues: CATSRSGGGNEKLFF.

This sequence joins TRBV9 and TRBJ1-2, with 7 nucleotides matching TRBD1. There are 12 residues in the CDR3. Germline CDR1 SGDLS, CDR2 YYNGEE. The ends lost 4 bases at V and 8 bases at J; junction bases unmatched: 5. The CDR3 loop reads CASSPGQRGYTF. CDR3 nucleotides: TGTGCCAGCAGCCCGGGACAGCGGGGCTACACCTTC.

This chain joins TRBV10-1 and TRBJ2-3; D uncertain. Germline CDR1 WNHNN, CDR2 SYGVQD (reference sequence). V was pared by 4 bases and J by 6 bases, with 5 bases between. The CDR3 extends over 11 amino acids. The CDR3 nucleotides are TGCGCCAGCAGTGCTCGGGATACGCAGTATTTT. This translates into CASSARDTQYF.

The chain joins TRBV4-1 to TRBJ1-2; no definite D call. Trimming removed 0 bases from V and 3 bases from J, with 11 bases in between. Germline loops: CDR1 MGHRA, CDR2 YSYEKL. This CDR3 is 15 amino acids long. CDR3 in amino acids: CASSQDPTGYYGYTF. DNA of the CDR3: TGCGCCAGCAGCCAAGATCCCACGGGGTACTATGGCTACACCTTC.

The chain has TRBV19 and TRBJ1-2, with D uncertain. Germline V gene data show CDR1 as LNHDA and CDR2 as SQIVND (reference sequence). The CDR3 totals 12 residues. Trimming removed 4 bases at V and 8 bases at J, with 11 bases between. The CDR3 bases are TGTGCCAGTAGTACCGACGCCGGGGGCTACACCTTC. Translating it yields CASSTDAGGYTF.

V usage is TRBV27 and J usage is TRBJ1-6, with D uncertain. CDR1 is MNHEY, CDR2 SMNVEV, per germline (reference sequence). This CDR3 region has 13 residues. The germline V and J ends were trimmed by 8 bases and 8 bases, with 13 bases remaining between them. The CDR3 is CASGARGDSPLHF. CDR3 sequence (DNA): TGTGCCAGCGGTGCACGCGGCGATTCACCCCTCCACTTT.

CDR3 protein: CASRSDWDRGNTLYGYTF. The CDR3 DNA sequence: TGTGCCAGCAGGTCGGACTGGGACAGGGGGAATACTCTCTATGGCTACACCTTC. The chain couples TRBV2 to TRBJ1-2, with 11 bases fitting TRBD1. In germline, CDR1 is SNHLY, CDR2 FYNNEI. This CDR3 has 18 amino acids. The V gene end was trimmed by 6 bases and the J gene end by 4 bases; junction bases not matched to a gene: 16.

The chain combines TRBV6-5 with TRBJ2-3; no clear D. The CDR3 runs to 14 residues. In germline, CDR1 is MNHEY, CDR2 SVGAGI. V gave up 3 bases and J gave up 0 bases, with 7 bases separating them. The CDR3 DNA is TGTGCCAGCAGTTATTCCTTTAGCACAGATACGCAGTATTTT. The encoded protein is CASSYSFSTDTQYF.

This chain uses TRBV28 with TRBJ2-1, with 10 bases that match TRBD2. The CDR3 is 15 amino acids. Germline V gene sequence: CDR1 MDHEN, CDR2 SYDVKM. V shed 2 bases, J shed 7 bases, and the junction held 5 bases outside the gene matches. The CDR3 DNA reads as TGTGCCAGCAGTTTAATCAAGCGGGGGGGTAATGAGCAGTTCTTC. It codes for CASSLIKRGGNEQFF.

The chain employs TRBV19 and TRBJ2-1, with TRBD1 as a possible D gene (5 bases). CDR3 length equals 13 residues. The V gene lost 7 bases and the J gene lost 8 bases, with 15 bases spanning the gap. Germline CDR1 LNHDA, CDR2 SQIVND (reference sequence). In DNA form, the CDR3 reads TGTGCCAGTATCCAAACTCAGGGCGATGAGCAGTTCTTC. Translation: CASIQTQGDEQFF.

CDR3 protein: CASSLSPGQGDGYTF. In DNA, the CDR3 is TGTGCCAGCAGTCTTTCCCCCGGACAGGGGGACGGCTACACCTTC. J is TRBJ1-2 and V is TRBV6-6; 10 nucleotides align to TRBD1. This CDR3 contains 15 residues. Germline V CDR1 and CDR2: MNHNY, SVGAGI (reference sequence). Trimming at V came to 5 bases and at J to 8 bases, leaving 11 bases not matched to a gene.

The chain links TRBV11-3 to TRBJ2-1; TRBD2 agrees at 11 bases. The CDR3 has 15 residues. CDR1 is SGHNT, CDR2 YENEEA, per germline. V dropped 5 bases and J dropped 8; count of bases not matched to a gene: 8. The CDR3 is CASSVYSGGAYEQFF. CDR3 nucleotide sequence: TGTGCCAGCAGCGTCTATAGCGGGGGGGCATATGAGCAGTTCTTC.

J is TRBJ1-1 and V is TRBV9; unclear D gene. The CDR3 has 13 amino acids. The V end lost 0 bases, the J end lost 6 bases, and 9 bases lay between the germline ends. Germline assignment: CDR1 SGDLS and CDR2 YYNGEE. This chain's CDR3 is CASSVGSSSEAFF. Written as DNA, the CDR3 is TGTGCCAGCAGCGTAGGATCCAGTTCTGAAGCTTTCTTT.

V usage is TRBV5-1 and J usage is TRBJ2-5; 10 bases are a match to TRBD1. The CDR3 is 15 amino acids. The V and J ends lost 3 bases and 5 bases, in that order; junction bases with no gene match: 7. Germline V gives CDR1 SGHRS, CDR2 YFSETQ. The CDR3 nucleotides are TGCGCCAGCAGCTCCGGACAGGGGGTTTGGGAGACCCAGTACTTC. Protein sequence: CASSSGQGVWETQYF.

The rearrangement links TRBV24-1 to TRBJ2-1; 7 bases line up with TRBD1. This CDR3 has 14 residues. The germline V gene has CDR1 KGHDR and CDR2 SFDVKD. Unmatched junction bases numbered 9, after V lost 5 bases and J lost 9 bases. CDR3 in amino acids: CATSGNRGLGEQFF. CDR3 sequence (DNA): TGTGCCACCAGTGGCAACAGGGGTCTCGGTGAGCAGTTCTTC.

The chain has TRBV10-2 and TRBJ2-1, with 14 bases aligning to TRBD2. Trimming at V came to 6 bases and at J to 7 bases, leaving 5 bases not matched to a gene. CDR3 length equals 15 residues. Germline V gives CDR1 WSHSY, CDR2 SAAADI. The DNA for the CDR3 is TGCGCCAGCAGGAGGACTAGCGGGGGGTGGAATGAGCAGTTCTTC. This codes for CASRRTSGGWNEQFF.